The clone carrying this T cell receptor (beta chain) showed up just a few times. Its antigen is not identified. The sample belongs to a study of T cells after yellow fever vaccination. Findings and caveats of the study: Subsequent booster samples again held most clones from primary vaccination (around 96% CD4, about 90% CD8).

V lost 3 bases, J lost 7 bases, and 9 bases lay in between. The CDR3 loop spans 13 amino acids. Per germline, CDR1 SGHDN and CDR2 FVKESK. In TCRdb, the 5' RACE reads were re-called with MiXCR into one record per CDR3 protein. Of 120,000 or so distinct CDR3 sequences listed, approximately 14% are singletons. The origin of this receptor is a man aged 18 to 30 who received the YFV17D yellow fever vaccine. The material sequenced was CD8+ T cells sorted from PBMCs, taken 5 days after the yellow fever booster vaccination. The chain links TRBV14 to TRBJ1-4; no reliable D call. CDR3 nucleotides: TGTGCCAGCAGCCAGGACCTTCTTGAAAAACTGTTTTTT. It translates to CASSQDLLEKLFF. The full variable domain, in which reference TRBV14 and TRBJ1-4 provide the parts outside the CDR3, is EAGVTQFPSHSVIEKGQTVTLRCDPISGHDNLYWYRRVMGKEIKFLLHFVKESKQDESGMPNNRFLAERTGGTYSTLKVQPAELEDSGVYFCASSQDLLEKLFFGSGTQLSVL.